This T cell receptor beta chain was recovered during a study of blood T cell repertoires in COVID-19. Germline CDR1 is SGHTA and CDR2 is FQGTGA. The CDR3 consists of 15 residues. V gave up 5 bases and J gave up 9 bases; unmatched junction bases: 9. This table comes from immunoSEQ multiplex PCR, and its TCRdb copy is limited to in-frame clones, with some not included. The sample lists 310,000 or so clones; approximately 90% were seen once. The study recruited people aged about 18 to 95 years across under 25 US areas. Recovery among Cohort 3 donors was established by two negative PCRs, clearance, or symptom resolution.

Material: PBMCs or T cells enriched from blood (not recorded which). This rearrangement joins TRBV7-3 to TRBJ2-1; 11 bases match TRBD2. The receptor was derived from a woman between 35 and 50 years old who had recovered from COVID-19. The CDR3 here is CASSKGLAGGPEQFF. In DNA, the CDR3 is TGTGCCAGCAGCAAAGGGCTAGCGGGAGGCCCTGAGCAGTTCTTC.